This paragraph reports one T cell receptor beta chain. No antigen is known for it. Each CDR3 protein is one row after TCRdb ran MiXCR on the 5' RACE reads. The sample has about 340,000 distinct CDR3 sequences, 9% to 15% seen once. This sample was included in a study of identical twins. The study, taken as a whole, reports: Sequences that were beta out-of-frame showed weaker excess twin sharing.

The same data also went into a second study, on yellow fever vaccine responses in identical twins.

This receptor was obtained from a woman aged 18-29 years in good health. Sequencing was carried out using CD8+ T cells sorted from blood.

The CDR3 coding sequence is TGCGCCAGCAGCTTTACGGTTGGGGACAATGAGCAGTTCTTC. This codes for CASSFTVGDNEQFF. The V gene is TRBV5-1, the J gene TRBJ2-1; D unclear. V was clipped by 2 bases and J by 5 bases, with 11 bases between them. Germline lookup yields CDR1 SGHRS and CDR2 YFSETQ. This CDR3 is built from 14 residues.